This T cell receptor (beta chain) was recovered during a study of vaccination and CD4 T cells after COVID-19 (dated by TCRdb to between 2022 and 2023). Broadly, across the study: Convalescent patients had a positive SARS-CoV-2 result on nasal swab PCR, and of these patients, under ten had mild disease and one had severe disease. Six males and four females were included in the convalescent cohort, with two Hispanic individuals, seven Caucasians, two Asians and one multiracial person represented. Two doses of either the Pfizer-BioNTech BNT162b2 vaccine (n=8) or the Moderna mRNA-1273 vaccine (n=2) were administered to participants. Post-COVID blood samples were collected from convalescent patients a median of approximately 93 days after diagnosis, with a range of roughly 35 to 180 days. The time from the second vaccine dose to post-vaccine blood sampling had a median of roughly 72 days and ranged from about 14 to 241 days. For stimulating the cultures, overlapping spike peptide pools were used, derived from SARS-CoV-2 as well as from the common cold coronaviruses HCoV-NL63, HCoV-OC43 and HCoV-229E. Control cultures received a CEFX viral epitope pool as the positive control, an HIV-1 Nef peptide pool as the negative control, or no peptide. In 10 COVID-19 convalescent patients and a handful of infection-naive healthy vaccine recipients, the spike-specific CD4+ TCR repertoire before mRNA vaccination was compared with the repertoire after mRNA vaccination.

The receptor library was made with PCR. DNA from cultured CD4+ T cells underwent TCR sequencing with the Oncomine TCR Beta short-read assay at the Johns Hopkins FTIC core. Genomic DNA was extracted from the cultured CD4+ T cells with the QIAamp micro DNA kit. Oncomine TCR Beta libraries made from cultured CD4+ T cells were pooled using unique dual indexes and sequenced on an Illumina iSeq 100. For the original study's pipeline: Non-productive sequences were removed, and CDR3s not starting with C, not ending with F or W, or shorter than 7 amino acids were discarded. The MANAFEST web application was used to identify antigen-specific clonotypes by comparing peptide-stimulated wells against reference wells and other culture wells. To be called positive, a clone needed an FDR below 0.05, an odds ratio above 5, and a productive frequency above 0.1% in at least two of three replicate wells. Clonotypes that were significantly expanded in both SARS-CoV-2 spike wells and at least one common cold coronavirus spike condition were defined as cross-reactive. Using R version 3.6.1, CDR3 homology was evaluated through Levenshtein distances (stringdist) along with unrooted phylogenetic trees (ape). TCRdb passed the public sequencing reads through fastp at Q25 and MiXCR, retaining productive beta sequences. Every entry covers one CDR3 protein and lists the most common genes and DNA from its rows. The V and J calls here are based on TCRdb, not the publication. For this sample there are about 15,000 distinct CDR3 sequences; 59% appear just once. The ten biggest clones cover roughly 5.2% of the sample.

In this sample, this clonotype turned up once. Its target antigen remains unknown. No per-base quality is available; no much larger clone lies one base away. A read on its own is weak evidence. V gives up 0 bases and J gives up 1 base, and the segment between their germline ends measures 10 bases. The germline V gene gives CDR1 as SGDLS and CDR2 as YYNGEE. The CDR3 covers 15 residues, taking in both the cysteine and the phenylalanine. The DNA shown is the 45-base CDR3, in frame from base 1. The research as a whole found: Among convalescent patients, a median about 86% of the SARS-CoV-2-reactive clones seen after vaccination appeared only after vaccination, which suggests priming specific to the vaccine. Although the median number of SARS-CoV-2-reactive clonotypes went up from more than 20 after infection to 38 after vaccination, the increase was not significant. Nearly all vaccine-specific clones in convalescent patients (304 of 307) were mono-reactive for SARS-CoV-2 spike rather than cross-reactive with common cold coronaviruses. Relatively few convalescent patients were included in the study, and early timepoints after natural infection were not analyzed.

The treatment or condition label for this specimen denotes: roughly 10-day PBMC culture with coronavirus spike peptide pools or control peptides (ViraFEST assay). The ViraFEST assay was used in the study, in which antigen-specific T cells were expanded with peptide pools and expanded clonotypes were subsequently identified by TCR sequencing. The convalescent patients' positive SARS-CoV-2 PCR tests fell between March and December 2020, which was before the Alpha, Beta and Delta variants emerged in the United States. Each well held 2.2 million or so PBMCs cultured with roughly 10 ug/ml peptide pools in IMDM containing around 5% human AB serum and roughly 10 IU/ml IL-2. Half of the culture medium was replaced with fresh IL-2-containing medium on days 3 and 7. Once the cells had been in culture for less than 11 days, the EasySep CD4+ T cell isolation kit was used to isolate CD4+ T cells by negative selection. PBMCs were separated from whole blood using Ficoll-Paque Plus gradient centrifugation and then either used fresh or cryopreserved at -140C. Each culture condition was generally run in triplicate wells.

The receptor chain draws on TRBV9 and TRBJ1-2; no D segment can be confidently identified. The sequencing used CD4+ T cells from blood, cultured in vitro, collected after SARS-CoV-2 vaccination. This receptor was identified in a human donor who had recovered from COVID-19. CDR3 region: CASSVGLSDNYGYTF. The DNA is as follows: TGTGCCAGCAGCGTAGGGTTGTCGGATAACTATGGCTACACCTTC.